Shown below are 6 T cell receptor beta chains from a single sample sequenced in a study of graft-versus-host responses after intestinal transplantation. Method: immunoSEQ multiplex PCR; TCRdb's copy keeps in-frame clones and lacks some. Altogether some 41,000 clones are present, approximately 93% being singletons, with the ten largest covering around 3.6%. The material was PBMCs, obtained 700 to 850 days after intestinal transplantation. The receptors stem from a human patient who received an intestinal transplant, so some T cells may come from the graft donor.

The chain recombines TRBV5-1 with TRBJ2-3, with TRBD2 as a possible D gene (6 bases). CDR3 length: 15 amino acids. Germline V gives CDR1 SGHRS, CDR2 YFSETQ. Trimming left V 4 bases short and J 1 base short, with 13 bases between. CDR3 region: CASSRGTGGTDTQYF. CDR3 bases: TGCGCCAGCAGCCGCGGGACCGGGGGCACAGATACGCAGTATTTT.

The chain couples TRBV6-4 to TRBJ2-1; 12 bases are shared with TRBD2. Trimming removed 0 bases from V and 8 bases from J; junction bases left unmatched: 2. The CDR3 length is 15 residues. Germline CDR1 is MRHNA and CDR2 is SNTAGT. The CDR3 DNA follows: TGTGCCAGCAGTGACTCGACTAGCGGGGGTGATGAGCAGTTCTTC. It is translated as CASSDSTSGGDEQFF.

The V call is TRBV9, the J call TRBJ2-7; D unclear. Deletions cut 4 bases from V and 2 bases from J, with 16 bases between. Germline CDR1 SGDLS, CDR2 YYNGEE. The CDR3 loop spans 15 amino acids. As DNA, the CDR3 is TGTGCCAGCAGCACAACCGGTCCACAGCCCTACGAGCAGTACTTC. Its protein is CASSTTGPQPYEQYF.

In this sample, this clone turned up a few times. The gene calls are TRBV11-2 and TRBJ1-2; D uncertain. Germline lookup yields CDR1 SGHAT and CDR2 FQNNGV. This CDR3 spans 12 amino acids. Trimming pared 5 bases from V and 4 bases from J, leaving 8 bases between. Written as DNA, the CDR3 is TGTGCCAGCAGCAAGGAAACCTATGGCTACACCTTC. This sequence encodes CASSKETYGYTF.

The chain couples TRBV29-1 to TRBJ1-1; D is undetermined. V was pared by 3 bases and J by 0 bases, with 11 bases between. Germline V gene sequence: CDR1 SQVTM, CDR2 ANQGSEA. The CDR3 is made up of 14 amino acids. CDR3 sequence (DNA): TGCAGCGTTGAGGCGCAACTTATGAACACTGAAGCTTTCTTT. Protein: CSVEAQLMNTEAFF. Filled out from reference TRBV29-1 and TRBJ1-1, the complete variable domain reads SAVISQKPSRDICQRGTSLTIQCQVDSQVTMMFWYRQQPGQSLTLIATANQGSEATYESGFVIDKFPISRPNLTFSTLTVSNMSPEDSSIYLCSVEAQLMNTEAFFGQGTRLTVV.

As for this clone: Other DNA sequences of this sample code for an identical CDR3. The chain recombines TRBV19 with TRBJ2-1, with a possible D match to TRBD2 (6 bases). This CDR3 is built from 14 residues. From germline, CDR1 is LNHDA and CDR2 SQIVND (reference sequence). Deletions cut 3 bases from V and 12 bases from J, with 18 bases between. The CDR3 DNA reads TGTGCCAGTAGTATTCTCCCCCCGGGGGAGCGGCAGTTCTTC. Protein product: CASSILPPGERQFF.